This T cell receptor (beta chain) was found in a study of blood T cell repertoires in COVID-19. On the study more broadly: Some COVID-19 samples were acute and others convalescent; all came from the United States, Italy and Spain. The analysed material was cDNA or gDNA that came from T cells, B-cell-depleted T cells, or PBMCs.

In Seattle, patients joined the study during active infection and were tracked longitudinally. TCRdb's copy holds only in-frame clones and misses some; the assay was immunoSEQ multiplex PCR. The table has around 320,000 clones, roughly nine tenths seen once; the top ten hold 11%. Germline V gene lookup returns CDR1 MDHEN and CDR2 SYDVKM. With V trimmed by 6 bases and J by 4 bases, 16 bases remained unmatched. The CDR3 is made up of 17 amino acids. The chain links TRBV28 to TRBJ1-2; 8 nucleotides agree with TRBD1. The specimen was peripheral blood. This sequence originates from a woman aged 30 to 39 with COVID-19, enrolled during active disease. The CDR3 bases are TGTGCCAGCAGCCAACCGGGACAGGTGTTGAGAAGCTATGGCTACACCTTC. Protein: CASSQPGQVLRSYGYTF.